These 11 T cell receptor beta chains share one sample of origin, sequenced in a study of blood T cell repertoires in COVID-19. Some clones are missing from TCRdb's copy, which holds only in-frame ones; the method was immunoSEQ multiplex PCR. The sample contains 200,000 to 300,000 clones, about four fifths of which appear only once. Sequenced: peripheral blood. Receptors were obtained from an older man with acute or convalescent COVID-19.

V is TRBV2 and J is TRBJ2-7; 8 bases are shared with TRBD1. The junction had 8 bases not matched to a gene; V was cut back by 6 bases and J by 4 bases. This CDR3 region has 14 residues. The germline CDR1 and CDR2 sequences are SNHLY and FYNNEI. The CDR3, as DNA: TGTGCCAGCAGGTCGACAGGGGCGAGTTACGAGCAGTACTTC. Translated, it gives CASRSTGASYEQYF.

The rearrangement uses TRBV10-3 and TRBJ1-2, with D perhaps TRBD1 (5 bases). This CDR3 comprises 17 residues. V was trimmed by 2 bases and J by 3 bases, leaving 19 bases between them. Germline values: CDR1 ENHRY, CDR2 SYGVKD. In DNA, the CDR3 is TGTGCCATCAGTGAGAGCGCCTCGGGAGCCAGGGACTATGGCTACACCTTC. Translating it yields CAISESASGARDYGYTF.

The chain combines TRBV5-1 with TRBJ2-7, with 7 bases lining up with TRBD1. Germline V gene data show CDR1 as SGHRS and CDR2 as YFSETQ. V trimming: 2 bases; J trimming: 3 bases; junction bases outside the gene matches: 8. The CDR3 is 15 residues long. The CDR3, as DNA: TGCGCCAGCAGCTTACGAGTGACAGGGCACTACGAGCAGTACTTC. Translating it yields CASSLRVTGHYEQYF.

The J gene is TRBJ2-5, the V gene TRBV9; 7 bases align to TRBD2. The V gene end was trimmed by 0 bases and the J gene end by 9 bases; junction bases not matched to a gene: 8. Per the germline V gene, CDR1 is SGDLS and CDR2 is YYNGEE. The CDR3 totals 14 residues. CDR3 sequence reads: CASSVDGGRGAQYF. In nucleotides, the CDR3 is TGTGCCAGCAGCGTAGATGGGGGACGGGGGGCCCAGTACTTC. The variable domain in full, with the rest retrieved from reference TRBV9 and TRBJ2-5, is DSGVTQTPKHLITATGQRVTLRCSPRSGDLSVYWYQQSLDQGLQFLIQYYNGEERAKGNILERFSAQQFPDLHSELNLSSLELGDSALYFCASSVDGGRGAQYFGPGTRLLVL.

The chain is built from TRBV6-6 and TRBJ1-6; 9 bases align to TRBD1. The V gene's germline CDR1 is MNHNY and CDR2 SVGAGI (reference sequence). The CDR3 runs to 15 residues. The ends lost 3 bases at V and 9 bases at J; junction bases unmatched: 6. CDR3 amino acids: CASSYSGTGSSPLHF. The CDR3 coding sequence is TGTGCCAGCAGTTATTCGGGGACAGGGAGTTCACCCCTCCACTTT.

The genes are TRBV6-6 and TRBJ1-2, with D tentatively TRBD1 (6 bases). CDR1 MNHNY and CDR2 SVGAGI come from the germline V gene (reference sequence). The V and J ends lost 6 bases and 1 base respectively, with 12 bases between them. CDR3 length: 14 residues. The CDR3 sequence: CASRSGQNNYGYTF. The CDR3 DNA reads as TGTGCCAGCAGATCAGGACAGAATAACTATGGCTACACCTTC.

V usage is TRBV5-1 and J usage is TRBJ1-1; 9 bases line up with TRBD1. V trimming: 5 bases; J trimming: 4 bases; junction bases outside the gene matches: 3. The CDR3 sequence is 13 residues long. The germline CDR1 and CDR2 sequences are SGHRS and YFSETQ. The CDR3 region is CASRVTGGTEAFF. CDR3 DNA sequence: TGCGCCAGCAGGGTGACAGGGGGCACTGAAGCTTTCTTT. Using reference TRBV5-1 and TRBJ1-1 for the parts outside the CDR3, the full variable domain is KAGVTQTPRYLIKTRGQQVTLSCSPISGHRSVSWYQQTPGQGLQFLFEYFSETQRNKGNFPGRFSGRQFSNSRSEMNVSTLELGDSALYLCASRVTGGTEAFFGQGTRLTVV.

The chain couples TRBV3-1 (or the pseudogene TRBV3-2) to TRBJ2-2, with 9 bases lining up with TRBD1. Germline V gene lookup returns CDR1 LGHDT and CDR2 YNNKEL (reference sequence). The CDR3 consists of 17 residues. V shed 4 bases and J 5 bases; nucleotides not matched to a gene: 11. The CDR3 DNA reads as TGTGCCAGCAGCCGTACAGGGGGCGTACCATTTACCGGGGAGCTGTTTTTT. It codes for CASSRTGGVPFTGELFF.

The CDR3 spells CASSPQTGRYGNTIYF. DNA for the CDR3: TGTGCCAGCAGCCCGCAGACAGGGAGGTACGGAAACACCATATATTTT. The rearrangement joins TRBV3-1 (or the pseudogene TRBV3-2) to TRBJ1-3; 7 nucleotides line up with TRBD1. The CDR3 is 16 residues long. V shed 4 bases, J shed 4 bases, and the junction held 10 bases outside the gene matches. Germline lookup yields CDR1 LGHDT and CDR2 YNNKEL (reference sequence).

This clone showed up just once. V is TRBV18 and J is TRBJ2-7; 13 bases map to TRBD2. The CDR3 covers 16 residues. The germline gives CDR1 KGHSH, CDR2 LQKENI. The trim removed 3 bases at V and 6 bases at J, leaving 8 bases unmatched. CDR3 sequence: CASSPGLAGIGAEQYF. The DNA for the CDR3 is TGTGCCAGCTCACCGGGACTAGCGGGAATCGGGGCCGAGCAGTACTTC. Full variable domain (rest looked up from reference TRBV18 and TRBJ2-7): NAGVMQNPRHLVRRRGQEARLRCSPMKGHSHVYWYRQLPEEGLKFMVYLQKENIIDESGMPKERFSAEFPKEGPSILRIQQVVRGDSAAYFCASSPGLAGIGAEQYFGPGTRLTVT.

CDR3 sequence reads: CASTPRPLAGGPSGANVLTF. The CDR3 coding sequence is TGTGCCAGCACTCCTCGGCCTTTGGCAGGGGGCCCCTCTGGGGCCAACGTCCTGACTTTC. V usage is TRBV27 and J usage is TRBJ2-6; 8 bases fit TRBD1. CDR3 size: 20 residues. V trimming: 7 bases; J trimming: 0 bases; junction bases outside the gene matches: 17. Per the germline V gene, CDR1 is MNHEY and CDR2 is SMNVEV (reference sequence).